A single sample is the source of the 5 T cell receptor beta chains below, sequenced in a study of blood T cells in healthy people across ages. Combining a sample-barcoded 5' primer with a J-beta primer mix, a second PCR ran for roughly 7 to 11 cycles. TCRdb ran MiXCR on the 5' RACE reads and lists one entry per CDR3 protein. Among hundreds of thousands of distinct CDR3 sequences listed, roughly 41% were seen once. Source material: blood. These receptors all come from a man older than 75 in good health.

This clonotype occurred a few times. CDR3 amino acids: CSARLQGSYEQYF. CDR3 in DNA: TGCAGTGCTAGATTACAGGGGTCCTACGAGCAGTACTTC. The chain couples TRBV20-1 to TRBJ2-7; the match to TRBD1 covers 7 bases. Germline loops: CDR1 DFQATT, CDR2 SNEGSKA (reference sequence). J gave up 1 base and V 2 bases, and 2 bases lay outside the gene matches. This CDR3 contains 13 residues.

The chain recombines TRBV7-9 with TRBJ1-6; D possibly corresponds to TRBD1 (6 bases). The CDR3 extends over 16 amino acids. From germline, CDR1 is SEHNR and CDR2 FQNEAQ (reference sequence). V lost 1 base and J lost 10, with 17 bases in between. CDR3 coding DNA: TGTGCCAGCAGCTTAGAGGGCGGGGGGCTTTGGTCACCCCTCCACTTT. Protein: CASSLEGGGLWSPLHF.

This clonotype was seen only a few times. The chain uses TRBV2 and TRBJ2-5, with 11 bases that match TRBD2. The DNA end favors TRBJ2-7, so the J call may be wrong. Germline-derived CDR1 and CDR2 are SNHLY and FYNNEI. This CDR3 has 15 amino acids. For the CDR3, the DNA is TGTGCCAGCAGTCTAGCGGGGGGCGAGGGCTACGAGCAGTACTTC. This encodes CASSLAGGEGYEQYF.

This clonotype has ten or more counts. V and J are TRBV6-1 and TRBJ2-7; weak D call: TRBD2 (6 bases). Trimming stripped 6 bases from V and 7 bases from J, with 16 bases between. Germline values: CDR1 MNHNS, CDR2 SASEGT. The CDR3 is 13 amino acids. Here the CDR3 DNA reads TGTGCCAGCAGCGTACGGACTACGGGGGAGCAGTACTTC. Protein: CASSVRTTGEQYF.

The chain couples TRBV12-3 or TRBV12-4 to TRBJ2-5; D is tentatively TRBD1 or TRBD2 (7 bases each). Trimming removed 2 bases from V and 11 bases from J, with 42 bases in between. The CDR3 totals 22 residues. The CDR3 sequence is CASSLTPGKGGREGGYSGEQYF. CDR3 nucleotides: TGTGCCAGCAGTTTAACCCCAGGAAAAGGGGGCCGTGAGGGAGGGTATTCTGGGGAGCAGTACTTC.